Reported below is one T cell receptor (beta chain). Its antigen is not known. Sequencing was performed with immunoSEQ multiplex PCR; in TCRdb, only in-frame clones are kept and a portion is missing. The table shows tens of thousands of clones, with about 89% occurring only once. This record comes from a study of OX40 agonist ivuxolimab in advanced cancers. Overall study context: Participants, roughly 80% male, averaged about 56 years of age, ranging from about 20 to 79. Notes on the study in general: Both CD4+ and CD8+ T cell populations in blood had undergone clonal expansion by week 6 at 0.1 to 3.0 mg/kg.

From germline, CDR1 is MDHEN and CDR2 SYDVKM. This CDR3 contains 14 residues. V shed 4 bases and J shed 0 bases, with 9 bases lying between them. Sequenced material: CD4+ or CD8+ T cells sorted from blood, taken in a trial of the OX40 agonist ivuxolimab. The origin of this receptor is an adult with an advanced solid tumor such as melanoma, head and neck, liver or kidney cancer. This chain connects TRBV28 to TRBJ1-2; D unclear. CDR3 sequence reads: CASSSWDSNYGYTF. The CDR3 DNA reads TGTGCCAGCAGTTCTTGGGATTCTAACTATGGCTACACCTTC.